The 7 T cell receptor beta chains reported below all come from one sample, sequenced in a study of shared clonotypes between healthy human individuals. Produced via immunoSEQ multiplex PCR; TCRdb's table is partial and in-frame only. The sample includes some 980,000 clones, around three quarters seen only once; the top ten take roughly 1.5%. Sequences were obtained from memory CD4+ T cells sorted from blood. Noted subset: CD45RA-negative fraction. These receptors were taken from a man younger than 35 in good health.

This chain links TRBV5-4 with TRBJ2-7; 8 bases agree with TRBD2. This CDR3 region has 15 residues. CDR1 and CDR2 from the germline V gene are SGHNT and YYREEE (reference sequence). J gave up 0 bases and V 2 bases, and 4 bases lay outside the gene matches. Here the CDR3 DNA reads TGTGCCAGCAGCTTAGCGGGAGCGAACTCCTACGAGCAGTACTTC. Protein sequence: CASSLAGANSYEQYF.

The CDR3 DNA reads TGTGCCAGCTCACCAGGGAAGGTGGAAGCTGAAAAACTGTTTTTT. This encodes CASSPGKVEAEKLFF. J is TRBJ1-4 and V is TRBV18, with D hard to call. Trimming shortened V by 2 bases and J by 7 bases, and 14 bases separated the two germline ends. Per germline, CDR1 KGHSH and CDR2 LQKENI. This CDR3 is built from 15 residues.

This clone was observed a single time. The sample contains more than one DNA sequence encoding this CDR3. This chain connects TRBV18 to TRBJ2-5, with D possibly TRBD1 on 5 matching bases. Germline V CDR1 and CDR2: KGHSH, LQKENI. The CDR3 loop spans 12 amino acids. Trimming cost V 2 bases and J 4 bases, with 5 bases left between them. The CDR3 nucleotides read TGTGCCAGCTCACCAAGGGGAGAGACCCAGTACTTC. As protein: CASSPRGETQYF.

This clone was seen at least ten times. The J gene is TRBJ2-6, the V gene TRBV5-1; 10 bases line up with TRBD1. After removal of 0 bases from V and 4 bases from J, the junction contained 7 bases not matched to a gene. The CDR3 has 18 amino acids. CDR1 and CDR2 (germline): SGHRS, YFSETQ. CDR3 sequence (DNA): TGCGCCAGCAGCTTGGAAGCGGGACAGGGGCTCGGGGCCAACGTCCTGACTTTC. Translation gives CASSLEAGQGLGANVLTF.

This clone has a single count. This chain connects TRBV27 to TRBJ2-7; 8 bases agree with TRBD2. This CDR3 contains 15 residues. Germline V gene sequence: CDR1 MNHEY, CDR2 SMNVEV (reference sequence). V lost 5 bases, J lost 3 bases, and 9 bases stayed unmatched. CDR3 nucleotides: TGTGCCAGCAGTAGAACTAGCGGCTTTATCTACGAGCAGTACTTC. Its translation: CASSRTSGFIYEQYF.

The V and J genes are TRBV4-1 and TRBJ1-2; maybe TRBD1 (6 bases). CDR3 length: 15 amino acids. The V end lost 1 base, the J end lost 5 bases, and 14 bases lay between the germline ends. Germline V gene lookup returns CDR1 MGHRA and CDR2 YSYEKL. CDR3 sequence (DNA): TGCGCCAGCAGCCAAGCACCAACAGGGAGATATGGCTACACCTTC. This translates into CASSQAPTGRYGYTF.

V gene TRBV18 combines with J gene TRBJ1-1; 9 bases match TRBD1. The CDR3 consists of 15 residues. V was clipped by 3 bases and J by 1 base; unmatched bases: 3. The germline CDR1 and CDR2 sequences are KGHSH and LQKENI. For the CDR3, the DNA is TGTGCCAGCTCACCCGGGACAGGGTCGAACACTGAAGCTTTCTTT. It specifies CASSPGTGSNTEAFF.